The present entry profiles one T cell receptor beta chain with its context. Clones were read by immunoSEQ multiplex PCR, and TCRdb kept only the in-frame ones, dropping some. Of 120,000 or so clones in the sample, about nine tenths are singletons; the top ten hold 3.5% to 4.5%. The sample belongs to a study of T cell responses to AZD1222 COVID-19 vaccine. Germline V gene sequence: CDR1 MNHEY, CDR2 SVGAGI. V lost 4 bases, J lost 3 bases, and 10 bases lay in between. The CDR3 spans 13 residues. This receptor was identified in an adult who received the MenACWY meningococcal vaccine as a control. The chain joins TRBV6-5 to TRBJ2-7, with a weak D call TRBD1 (6 bases). The sample here was peripheral blood, taken 28 days after the second dose of the MenACWY control vaccine. In nucleotides, the CDR3 is TGTGCCAGCAGTTGGGACACGGGCTACGAGCAGTACTTC. It translates to CASSWDTGYEQYF.